This T cell receptor (beta chain) is drawn from a study of CD8 T cells in ankylosing spondylitis (dated by TCRdb to 2016 to 2017). The study in broad terms: The study set out to find disease-linked TCR variants by profiling T cell receptor beta repertoires in ankylosing spondylitis patients and healthy donors. The full study cohort was made up of approximately 27 ankylosing spondylitis patients and roughly 100 healthy donors. Peripheral blood was sampled, and synovial fluid was also collected from ankylosing spondylitis patients.

This clonotype occurred many times. What antigen it recognizes has not been identified. No quality values exist for individual bases; no much larger clone is one base distant. Instrument used: Illumina HiSeq 2500. TCR beta libraries were prepared by quantitative 5'-RACE with molecular barcodes. The paper's data handling went like this. To identify disease-linked TCR variants, a new computational method was used, one built on a probabilistic model of VDJ rearrangement. TCRdb trimmed public reads at Q25 via fastp, called clones via MiXCR and kept in-frame beta chains. Rows matching on CDR3 protein sequence are summarized as one entry with the most common DNA and genes. These V and J calls originate from TCRdb's pipeline instead of the authors' own analysis. The sample table shows some 300,000 distinct CDR3 sequences, and around 20% are seen once. 3% to 4% of the sample goes to the ten largest clones.

The research as a whole found: In peripheral blood, the disease-linked clones were found at relatively low frequencies and had a CD8+ phenotype. A TCR beta motif of seven or eight highly homologous amino acid variants appeared characteristic of blood from ankylosing spondylitis patients. The disease-linked clones were reported as significantly enriched in matched synovial fluid samples from ankylosing spondylitis patients. Some TCR beta motif variants had previously been reported in synovial fluid and blood of reactive arthritis patients, which suggested common disease-initiation mechanisms.

The CDR3, cysteine through phenylalanine, is 16 amino acids long. Only the CDR3 portion is preserved as DNA: 48 bases, with reading frame beginning at the first base. The junction shows trimming of 3 bases on V and 2 bases on J, and the gene matches do not reach 8 bases of it. The germline V gene (reference sequence) specifies DFQATT as CDR1 and SNEGSKA as CDR2. Sequencing input: blood, either unsorted or a sorted T cell fraction (not recorded which). Recombination connected TRBV20-1 to TRBJ2-7, and 12 junctional nucleotides match TRBD2. The receptor was derived from a female donor with ankylosing spondylitis or in good health (not recorded which). The CDR3 region: CSARALAGGAPYEQYF. The DNA sequence is given as TGCAGTGCTAGGGCACTAGCGGGAGGCGCCCCCTACGAGCAGTACTTC.